Listed here are 20 T cell receptor beta chains from one sample, sequenced in a study of blood T cell repertoires in COVID-19. The repertoire was sequenced with immunoSEQ multiplex PCR; TCRdb's copy has only in-frame clones and lacks some. The table records more than 85,000 clones, about 70% of them present only once. The sample taken for sequencing was peripheral blood. Every receptor here comes from a woman aged 60 to 75 with acute or convalescent COVID-19.

The gene calls are TRBV5-1 and TRBJ2-7; unclear D gene. Germline V CDR1 and CDR2: SGHRS, YFSETQ. V lost 0 bases to trimming and J lost 6 bases, with 13 bases between them. The length of the CDR3 is 14 residues. The DNA of the CDR3 is TGCGCCAGCAGCTTGGAGCTAGTCAACACCGAGCAGTACTTC. This codes for CASSLELVNTEQYF.

The chain uses TRBV10-2 and TRBJ1-6, with 11 nucleotides matching TRBD1. This CDR3 region has 16 residues. The germline V gene encodes CDR1 WSHSY and CDR2 SAAADI. Trimming at V came to 5 bases and at J to 6 bases, leaving 6 bases not matched to a gene. For the CDR3, the DNA is TGCGCCAGCAGTCTTGGACAGGGGGCTTCTAATTCACCCCTCCACTTT. As protein: CASSLGQGASNSPLHF.

This clone has just one count. The rearrangement uses TRBV28 and TRBJ1-2; 7 bases line up with TRBD1. The CDR3 has 14 residues. Unmatched junction bases numbered 9, after V lost 6 bases and J lost 5 bases. Per germline, CDR1 MDHEN and CDR2 SYDVKM. This CDR3 reads CASRLPDRKYGYTF. CDR3 DNA: TGTGCCAGCAGACTCCCGGACAGGAAATATGGCTACACCTTC.

This clone was recorded a few times. The genes are TRBV21-1 and TRBJ2-5; the table assigns TRBD1, which was not confirmed against the DNA. TRBV21-1 is termed a pseudogene. The CDR3 is made up of 16 amino acids. In DNA form, the CDR3 reads TGTGCCAGCAGCATTCGCACCGGGACAGGGGGCGAGACCCAGTACTTC. Its translation is CASSIRTGTGGETQYF.

This sequence joins TRBV7-2 and TRBJ2-7, with TRBD2 identical over 13 bases. V shed 1 base, J shed 7 bases, and the junction held 7 bases outside the gene matches. The CDR3 extends over 16 amino acids. Germline CDR1 SGHTA, CDR2 FQGNSA. This chain's CDR3 is CASSLVALAGGQEQYF. The DNA for the CDR3 is TGTGCCAGCAGCTTAGTAGCACTAGCGGGGGGGCAAGAGCAGTACTTC.

The chain is built from TRBV30 and TRBJ1-2; 7 bases align to TRBD1. Germline trimming cut 3 bases from V and 8 bases from J; bases unmatched to any gene: 9. The CDR3 contains 13 residues. The germline CDR1 and CDR2 sequences are GTSNPN and SVGIG (reference sequence). In nucleotides, the CDR3 is TGTGCCTGGAGGAAAGACAGGGCAAAAGGCTACACCTTC. Translating it yields CAWRKDRAKGYTF.

This chain uses TRBV4-3 with TRBJ1-1; the D gene is possibly TRBD1 (5 bases). The CDR3 is made up of 13 amino acids. Germline V gene lookup returns CDR1 LGHNA and CDR2 YSLEER. The V end lost 3 bases, the J end lost 6 bases, and 11 bases lay between the germline ends. CDR3 in DNA: TGCGCCAGCAGCCACACGGGGGGGGCTGAAGCTTTCTTT. Protein product: CASSHTGGAEAFF.

The chain employs TRBV23-1 and TRBJ2-5; D is unclear. TRBV23-1 is an open reading frame, and its role is uncertain. The V end lost 6 bases, the J end lost 3 bases, and 8 bases lay between the germline ends. This CDR3 is 12 amino acids long. The chain's CDR3 is CASSQVEETQYF. CDR3 DNA: TGCGCCAGCAGCCAGGTAGAAGAGACCCAGTACTTC.

This clone was seen ten or more times. The chain has TRBV4-2 and TRBJ2-1; 10 bases map to TRBD2. The CDR3 runs 14 residues. Germline trimming cut 7 bases from V and 9 bases from J; bases unmatched to any gene: 9. In germline, CDR1 is LGHNA, CDR2 YNFKEQ. The DNA of the CDR3 is TGTGCCAGCACCTTAGCGGGGGGACAAAGTGAGCAGTTCTTC. Protein sequence: CASTLAGGQSEQFF.

This sequence joins TRBV19 and TRBJ1-3, with 10 bases that match TRBD1. Germline assignment: CDR1 LNHDA and CDR2 SQIVND (reference sequence). The length of the CDR3 is 13 residues. J lost 9 bases, V lost 5 bases, and 4 bases had no gene match. The CDR3: CASSLGQGGTIYF. Written as DNA, the CDR3 is TGTGCCAGTAGTCTCGGACAGGGGGGCACCATATATTTT.

The chain is built from TRBV28 and TRBJ1-1; the match to TRBD1 covers 7 bases. The CDR3 runs to 14 residues. The germline V gene has CDR1 MDHEN and CDR2 SYDVKM. The V segment lost 8 bases and the J segment 5 bases; nucleotides outside the gene matches: 11. The CDR3 DNA follows: TGTGCCAGCCGACTCGCCGGGACAGTAACTGAAGCTTTCTTT. This codes for CASRLAGTVTEAFF.

The V gene is TRBV6-2 or TRBV6-3, the J gene TRBJ2-1; TRBD2 agrees at 8 bases. Germline assignment: CDR1 MNHEY and CDR2 SVGEGT. V trimming: 5 bases; J trimming: 8 bases; junction bases outside the gene matches: 8. The CDR3 is made up of 14 amino acids. CDR3 loop: CASSTGGGWDEQFF. The CDR3, as DNA: TGTGCCAGCAGTACCGGGGGGGGCTGGGATGAGCAGTTCTTC.

This clone was counted only a few times. The chain couples TRBV18 to TRBJ2-7, with no clear D. V was clipped by 6 bases and J by 1 base, with 10 bases between them. CDR1 is KGHSH and CDR2 is LQKENI in the germline V gene. There are 13 residues in the CDR3. The CDR3 DNA is TGTGCCAGCTCCCCGACACTGTCCTACGAGCAGTACTTC. This gives the protein CASSPTLSYEQYF.

V gene TRBV2 combines with J gene TRBJ2-7, with a weak D call TRBD1 (6 bases). Germline CDR1 SNHLY, CDR2 FYNNEI. Trimming stripped 6 bases from V and 0 bases from J, with 12 bases between. The CDR3 spans 14 residues. The CDR3 DNA reads as TGTGCCAGCAGATCAGGACAGTCCTCCTACGAGCAGTACTTC. Protein: CASRSGQSSYEQYF.

V is TRBV5-1 and J is TRBJ1-1; 8 nucleotides line up with TRBD1. Trimming at V came to 3 bases and at J to 3 bases, leaving 4 bases not matched to a gene. Germline loops: CDR1 SGHRS, CDR2 YFSETQ. The CDR3 has 14 residues. CDR3 coding DNA: TGCGCCAGCAGCTCACAGGGGGGTTACACTGAAGCTTTCTTT. Translated, it gives CASSSQGGYTEAFF. The whole variable domain, remainder taken from reference TRBV5-1 and TRBJ1-1, is KAGVTQTPRYLIKTRGQQVTLSCSPISGHRSVSWYQQTPGQGLQFLFEYFSETQRNKGNFPGRFSGRQFSNSRSEMNVSTLELGDSALYLCASSSQGGYTEAFFGQGTRLTVV.

The chain recombines TRBV7-8 with TRBJ1-4; D gene unclear. This CDR3 is 15 amino acids long. The ends were cut back, 4 bases at V and 6 bases at J, with 15 bases in the middle. Germline-derived CDR1 and CDR2 are SGHVS and FQNEAQ. CDR3 nucleotides: TGTGCCAGCAGCTCCTCGCGGCTTGAGGATGAAAAACTGTTTTTT. This translates into CASSSSRLEDEKLFF. The variable domain in full, completed from reference TRBV7-8 and TRBJ1-4, reads GAGVSQSPRYKVAKRGQDVALRCDPISGHVSLFWYQQALGQGPEFLTYFQNEAQLDKSGLPSDRFFAERPEGSVSTLKIQRTQQEDSAVYLCASSSSRLEDEKLFFGSGTQLSVL.

The gene calls are TRBV18 and TRBJ2-5; D gene ambiguous. CDR3 length: 16 amino acids. V dropped 7 bases and J dropped 1 base, with 19 bases sitting between them. Germline V gene sequence: CDR1 KGHSH, CDR2 LQKENI. The CDR3: CASLPTEIPFQETQYF. The CDR3 nucleotides read TGTGCCAGCTTACCGACGGAGATCCCTTTCCAAGAGACCCAGTACTTC.

The genes are TRBV15 and TRBJ2-5; the D gene is possibly TRBD1 (5 bases). The CDR3 runs 17 residues. Germline V lookup: CDR1 LNHNV, CDR2 YYDKDF (reference sequence). V was clipped by 3 bases and J by 4 bases, with 21 bases between them. CDR3 sequence (DNA): TGTGCCACCAGCAGGGCCCTTAGTCTAGGGGTAGTAGAGACCCAGTACTTC. Amino acids: CATSRALSLGVVETQYF. The variable domain in full, with the rest retrieved from reference TRBV15 and TRBJ2-5, is DAMVIQNPRYQVTQFGKPVTLSCSQTLNHNVMYWYQQKSSQAPKLLFHYYDKDFNNEADTPDNFQSRRPNTSFCFLDIRSPGLGDTAMYLCATSRALSLGVVETQYFGPGTRLLVL.

The chain employs TRBV20-1 and TRBJ1-4; the match to TRBD1 covers 7 bases. V shed 3 bases and J 0 bases; nucleotides not matched to a gene: 4. This CDR3 has 15 amino acids. CDR1 is DFQATT and CDR2 is SNEGSKA in the germline V gene (reference sequence). CDR3 sequence: CSASRTGATNEKLFF. The CDR3 bases are TGCAGTGCTAGTAGGACAGGCGCAACTAATGAAAAACTGTTTTTT.

J is TRBJ1-4 and V is TRBV20-1; possible D gene TRBD1, 5 bases. CDR1 is DFQATT, CDR2 SNEGSKA, per germline (reference sequence). V lost 5 bases, J lost 8 bases, and 9 bases lay in between. The CDR3 is made up of 11 amino acids. This CDR3 reads CSASGREKLFF. The CDR3 nucleotides read TGCAGTGCTTCAGGGCGGGAAAAACTGTTTTTT.